This TCR beta chain was sequenced for a study of blood T cell repertoires in COVID-19. Study-wide background: Whether acute or convalescent, the COVID-19 samples came from the United States, Italy and Spain. T cells, B-cell-depleted T cells, or PBMCs supplied cDNA or gDNA.

Original methodology: Scientists estimated how many nucleated cells there were by amplifying reference gene primers. Sequenced by immunoSEQ multiplex PCR; TCRdb stores in-frame clones only, minus some. V, J and clone size reflect that table, while D and trimming were determined from the DNA. The profile covers some 270,000 clones, with roughly nine tenths appearing a single time and around 4.6% taken by the ten largest. Deletions cut 2 bases from V and 6 bases from J, with 16 bases between. The CDR3 length is 16 residues. In germline, CDR1 is MGHRA, CDR2 YSYEKL. The chain employs TRBV4-1 and TRBJ2-2; D is possibly TRBD2 (7 bases). The clonotype comes from a woman aged 35 to 49 who had recovered from COVID-19. The source material was peripheral blood. Here the CDR3 DNA reads TGCGCCAGCAGCCAATATCTTGGGGGGGCCGCCGGGGAGCTGTTTTTT. As protein: CASSQYLGGAAGELFF.